This TCR beta chain was captured by sequencing in a study of cytomegalovirus exposure and HLA in healthy donors. Study observations and caveats: Reports indicated that the classifier achieved high specificity and sensitivity in diagnosing cytomegalovirus status.

13 Jbeta primers and 60 Vbeta primers were used for the PCR. The data were produced by immunoSEQ multiplex PCR, yet TCRdb's version contains in-frame clones alone and is incomplete. This sample yields some 90,000 clones, of which around 77% are seen a single time; roughly 0.63% belongs to the top ten. On this clone itself: Its antigen is undetermined.

CDR1 is SGHTA and CDR2 is FQGTGA in the germline V gene. V was clipped by 4 bases and J by 4 bases, with 10 bases between them. The length of the CDR3 is 13 residues. The V gene is TRBV7-3, the J gene TRBJ1-1, with D possibly matching TRBD1 (5 bases). What was sequenced was PBMCs. The sequence derives from a man aged 25 to 40 in good health and CMV-seronegative. DNA of the CDR3: TGTGCCAGCAGCTCATGGGGGGGCACTGAAGCTTTCTTT. Translation: CASSSWGGTEAFF. Combining the CDR3 with reference TRBV7-3 and TRBJ1-1 gives the whole variable domain GAGVSQTPSNKVTEKGKYVELRCDPISGHTALYWYRQSLGQGPEFLIYFQGTGAADDSGLPNDRFFAVRPEGSVSTLKIQRTERGDSAVYLCASSSWGGTEAFFGQGTRLTVV.